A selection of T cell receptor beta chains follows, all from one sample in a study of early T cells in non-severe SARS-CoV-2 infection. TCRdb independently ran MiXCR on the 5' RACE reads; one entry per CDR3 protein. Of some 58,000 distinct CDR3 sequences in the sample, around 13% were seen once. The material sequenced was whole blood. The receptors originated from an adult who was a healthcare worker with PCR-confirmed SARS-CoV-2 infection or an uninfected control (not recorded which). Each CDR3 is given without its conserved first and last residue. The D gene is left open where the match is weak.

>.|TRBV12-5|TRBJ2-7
ASGLIFQGLGEQY
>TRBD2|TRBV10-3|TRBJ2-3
AISERSGGAADTQY
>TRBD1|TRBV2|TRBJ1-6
ASSSRTGSSSPLH
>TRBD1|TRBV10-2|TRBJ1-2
ASSESRQGLGYT
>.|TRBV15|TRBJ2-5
ATSRDQVGQETQY
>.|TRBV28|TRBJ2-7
ASSLTPVSYEQY
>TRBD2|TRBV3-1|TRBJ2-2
ASRPGGVMNTGELF
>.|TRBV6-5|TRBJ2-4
ASSYDRAKNIQY
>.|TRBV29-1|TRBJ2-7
SVAQGSHEQY
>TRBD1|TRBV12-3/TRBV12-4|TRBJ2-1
ASSLSGGFNEQF
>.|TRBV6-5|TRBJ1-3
ASSYSSRSGNTIY
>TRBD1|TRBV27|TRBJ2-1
ASLGQGYNEQF
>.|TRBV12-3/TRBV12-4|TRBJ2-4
ASSPGLMNIQY
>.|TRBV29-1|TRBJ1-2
SVERVPQGFDGYT
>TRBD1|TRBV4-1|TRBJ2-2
ASSHTGGALVTGELF
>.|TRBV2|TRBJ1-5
ASSQSRNQPQH
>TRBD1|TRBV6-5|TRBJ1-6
ASKKGALGNSPLH
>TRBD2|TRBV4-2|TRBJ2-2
ASCQQRGGDTGELF
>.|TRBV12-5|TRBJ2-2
ASGGDTARIRGTGELF
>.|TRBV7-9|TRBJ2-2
ASSLGFGELF
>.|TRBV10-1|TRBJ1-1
ASSERRLNTEAF
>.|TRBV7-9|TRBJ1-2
ASSSQQHGYT
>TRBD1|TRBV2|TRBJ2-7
ASRAPTGGTYEQY
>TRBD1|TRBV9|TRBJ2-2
ASSGQGAGELF
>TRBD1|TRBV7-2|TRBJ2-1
ASSLQLGGAYNEQF
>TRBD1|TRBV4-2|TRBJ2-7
ASSQDKAGTGTSQQY
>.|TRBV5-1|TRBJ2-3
ASSLGAEDTQY
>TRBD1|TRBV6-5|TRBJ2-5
ASSYWTGAQETQY
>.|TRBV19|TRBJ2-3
ASSPGHTQY
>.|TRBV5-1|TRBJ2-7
ASSLVWGVDYEQY
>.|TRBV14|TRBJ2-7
ASSQGTTYEQY
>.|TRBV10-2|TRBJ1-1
ASSESRNTEAF
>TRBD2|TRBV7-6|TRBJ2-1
ASSQSGGHEQF
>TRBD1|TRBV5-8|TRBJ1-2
ASSPPGTGYGYT
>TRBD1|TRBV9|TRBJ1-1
ASSATILTGSGDTEAF
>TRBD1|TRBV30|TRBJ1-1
AWSILSTGAF
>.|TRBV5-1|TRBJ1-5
ASSLAGPGGNQPQH
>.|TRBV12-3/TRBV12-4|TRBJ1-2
ASVSAPNYGYT
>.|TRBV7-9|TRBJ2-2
ASSSWGVDTGELF
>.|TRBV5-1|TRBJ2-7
ASSLERASYEQY
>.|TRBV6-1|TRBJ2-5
ASSEGQGETQY
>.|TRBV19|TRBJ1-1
ASTPSPRDLNTEAF
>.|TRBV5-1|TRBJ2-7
ASSAGTSAYEQY
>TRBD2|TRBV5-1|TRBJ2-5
ASSSLAGSNQETQY
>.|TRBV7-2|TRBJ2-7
ASSLASGHSYEQY
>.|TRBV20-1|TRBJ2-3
SARSTPGENTDTQY